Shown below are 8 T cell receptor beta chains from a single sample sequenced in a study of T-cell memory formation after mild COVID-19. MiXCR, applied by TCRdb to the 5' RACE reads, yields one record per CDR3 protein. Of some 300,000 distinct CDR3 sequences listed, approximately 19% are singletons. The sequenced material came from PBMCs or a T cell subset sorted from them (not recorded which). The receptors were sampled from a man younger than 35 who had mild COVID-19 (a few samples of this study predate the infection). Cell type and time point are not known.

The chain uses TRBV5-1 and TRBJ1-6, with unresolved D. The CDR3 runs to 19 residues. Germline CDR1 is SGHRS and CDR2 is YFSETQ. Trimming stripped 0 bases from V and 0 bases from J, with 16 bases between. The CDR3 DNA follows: TGCGCCAGCAGCTTGGTCGGCCGGACCCAAAGCTCCTATAATTCACCCCTCCACTTT. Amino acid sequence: CASSLVGRTQSSYNSPLHF. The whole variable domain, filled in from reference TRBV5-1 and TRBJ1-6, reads KAGVTQTPRYLIKTRGQQVTLSCSPISGHRSVSWYQQTPGQGLQFLFEYFSETQRNKGNFPGRFSGRQFSNSRSEMNVSTLELGDSALYLCASSLVGRTQSSYNSPLHFGNGTRLTVT.

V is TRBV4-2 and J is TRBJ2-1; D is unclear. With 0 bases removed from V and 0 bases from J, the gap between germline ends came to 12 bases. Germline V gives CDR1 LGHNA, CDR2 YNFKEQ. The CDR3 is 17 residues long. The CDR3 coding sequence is TGTGCCAGCAGCCAAGATAGGGTCGGAGTCTCCTACAATGAGCAGTTCTTC. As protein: CASSQDRVGVSYNEQFF.

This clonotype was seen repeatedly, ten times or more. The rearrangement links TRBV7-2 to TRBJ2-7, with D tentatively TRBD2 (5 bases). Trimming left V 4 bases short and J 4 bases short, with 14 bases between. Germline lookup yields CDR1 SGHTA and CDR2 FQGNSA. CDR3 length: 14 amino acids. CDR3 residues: CASSYRPRGYEQYF. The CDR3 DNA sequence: TGTGCCAGCAGCTATAGGCCCCGGGGTTACGAGCAGTACTTC.

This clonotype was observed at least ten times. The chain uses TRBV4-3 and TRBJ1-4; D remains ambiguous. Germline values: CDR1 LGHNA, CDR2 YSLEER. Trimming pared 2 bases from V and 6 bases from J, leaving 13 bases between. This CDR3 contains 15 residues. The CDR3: CASSQTLRDYEKLFF. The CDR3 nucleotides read TGCGCCAGCAGCCAAACTTTGCGGGATTATGAAAAACTGTTTTTT.

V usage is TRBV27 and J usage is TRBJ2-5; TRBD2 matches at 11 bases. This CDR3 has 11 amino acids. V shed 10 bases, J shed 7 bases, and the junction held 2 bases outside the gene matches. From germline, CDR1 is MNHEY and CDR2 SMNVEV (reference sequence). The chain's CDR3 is CATTSGGTQYF. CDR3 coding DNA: TGTGCCACCACTAGCGGGGGGACCCAGTACTTC.

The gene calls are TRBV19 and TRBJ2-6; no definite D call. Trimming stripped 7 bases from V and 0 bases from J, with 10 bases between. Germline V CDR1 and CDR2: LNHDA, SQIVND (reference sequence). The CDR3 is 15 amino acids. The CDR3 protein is CASIDWYSGANVLTF. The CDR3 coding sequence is TGTGCCAGTATAGATTGGTACTCTGGGGCCAACGTCCTGACTTTC.

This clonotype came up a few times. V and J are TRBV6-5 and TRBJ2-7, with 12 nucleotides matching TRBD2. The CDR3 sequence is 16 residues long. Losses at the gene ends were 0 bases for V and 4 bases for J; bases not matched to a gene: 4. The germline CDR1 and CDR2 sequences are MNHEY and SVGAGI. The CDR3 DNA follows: TGTGCCAGCAGTTACTCCACTAGCGGGGGGAAATACGAGCAGTACTTC. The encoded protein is CASSYSTSGGKYEQYF.

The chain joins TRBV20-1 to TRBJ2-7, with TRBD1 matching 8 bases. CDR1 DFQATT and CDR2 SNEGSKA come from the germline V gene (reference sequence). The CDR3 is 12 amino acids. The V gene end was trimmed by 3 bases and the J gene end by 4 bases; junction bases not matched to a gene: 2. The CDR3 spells CSARGQVYEQYV. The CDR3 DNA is TGCAGTGCTAGGGGACAGGTGTACGAGCAGTACGTC.